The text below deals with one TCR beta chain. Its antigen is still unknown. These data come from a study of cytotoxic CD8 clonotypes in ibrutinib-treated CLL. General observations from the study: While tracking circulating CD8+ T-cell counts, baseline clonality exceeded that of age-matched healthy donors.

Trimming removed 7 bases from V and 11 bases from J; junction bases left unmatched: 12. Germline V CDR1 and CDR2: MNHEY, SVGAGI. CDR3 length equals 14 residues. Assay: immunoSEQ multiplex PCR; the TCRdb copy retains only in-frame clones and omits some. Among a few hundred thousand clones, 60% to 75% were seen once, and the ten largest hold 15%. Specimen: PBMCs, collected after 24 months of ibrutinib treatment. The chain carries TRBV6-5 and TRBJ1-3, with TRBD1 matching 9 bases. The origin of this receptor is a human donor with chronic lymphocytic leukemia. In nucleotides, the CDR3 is TGTGCCAGCAACACCGGGACAGGGCGGGTCCCCATATATTTT. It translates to CASNTGTGRVPIYF.